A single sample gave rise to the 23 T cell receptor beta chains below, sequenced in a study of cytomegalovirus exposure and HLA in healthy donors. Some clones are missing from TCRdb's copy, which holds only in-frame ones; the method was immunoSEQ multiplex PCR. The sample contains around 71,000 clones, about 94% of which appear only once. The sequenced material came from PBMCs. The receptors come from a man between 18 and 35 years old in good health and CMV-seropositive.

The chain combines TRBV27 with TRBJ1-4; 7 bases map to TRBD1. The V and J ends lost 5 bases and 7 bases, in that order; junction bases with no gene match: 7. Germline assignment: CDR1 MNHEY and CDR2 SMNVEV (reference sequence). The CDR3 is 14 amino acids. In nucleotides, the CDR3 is TGTGCCAGCAGTGAGACAGGGTTTGGTGAAAAACTGTTTTTT. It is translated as CASSETGFGEKLFF.

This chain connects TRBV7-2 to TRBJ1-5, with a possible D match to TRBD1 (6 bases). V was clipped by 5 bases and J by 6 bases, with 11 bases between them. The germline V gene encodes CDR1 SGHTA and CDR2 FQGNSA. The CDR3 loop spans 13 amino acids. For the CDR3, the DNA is TGTGCCAGCAGCAACCGACAGGCTCAGCCCCAGCATTTT. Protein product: CASSNRQAQPQHF.

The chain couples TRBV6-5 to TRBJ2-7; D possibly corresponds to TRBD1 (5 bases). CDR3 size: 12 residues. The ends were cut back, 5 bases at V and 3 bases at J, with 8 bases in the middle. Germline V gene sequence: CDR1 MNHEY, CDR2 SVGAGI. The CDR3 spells CASSARVYEQYF. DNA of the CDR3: TGTGCCAGCAGTGCCAGGGTCTACGAGCAGTACTTC.

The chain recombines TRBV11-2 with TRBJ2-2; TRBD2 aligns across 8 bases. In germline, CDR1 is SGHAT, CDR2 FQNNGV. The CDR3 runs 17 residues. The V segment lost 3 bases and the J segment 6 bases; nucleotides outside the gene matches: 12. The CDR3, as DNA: TGTGCCAGCAGCTTTGGGTCTGGTCTAGCGGGTTCCGGGGAGCTGTTTTTT. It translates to CASSFGSGLAGSGELFF.

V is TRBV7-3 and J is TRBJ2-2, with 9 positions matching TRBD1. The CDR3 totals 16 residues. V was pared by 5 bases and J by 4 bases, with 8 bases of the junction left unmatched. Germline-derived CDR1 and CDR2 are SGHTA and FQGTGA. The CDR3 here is CASSPRQGVVTGELFF. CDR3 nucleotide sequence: TGTGCCAGCAGCCCTCGACAGGGGGTAGTCACCGGGGAGCTGTTTTTT.

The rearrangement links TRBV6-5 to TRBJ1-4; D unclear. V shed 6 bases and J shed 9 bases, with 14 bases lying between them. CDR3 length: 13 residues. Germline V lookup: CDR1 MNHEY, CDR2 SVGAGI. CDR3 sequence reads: CASSPGRVKKLFF. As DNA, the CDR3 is TGTGCCAGCAGCCCCGGGAGAGTAAAAAAACTGTTTTTT.

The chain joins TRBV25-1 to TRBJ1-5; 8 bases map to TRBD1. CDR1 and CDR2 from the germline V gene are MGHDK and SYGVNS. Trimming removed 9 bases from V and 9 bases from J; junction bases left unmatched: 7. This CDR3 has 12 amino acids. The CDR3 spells CARTTGGRPQHF. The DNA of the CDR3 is TGTGCCAGGACTACAGGGGGTAGGCCCCAGCATTTT.

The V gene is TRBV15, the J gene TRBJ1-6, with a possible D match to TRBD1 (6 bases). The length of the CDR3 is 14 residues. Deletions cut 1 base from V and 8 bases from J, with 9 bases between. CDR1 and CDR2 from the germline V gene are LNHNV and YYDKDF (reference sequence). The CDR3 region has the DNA TGTGCCACCAGCAGAGCTCCAGGGGATTCACCCCTCCACTTT. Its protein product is CATSRAPGDSPLHF.

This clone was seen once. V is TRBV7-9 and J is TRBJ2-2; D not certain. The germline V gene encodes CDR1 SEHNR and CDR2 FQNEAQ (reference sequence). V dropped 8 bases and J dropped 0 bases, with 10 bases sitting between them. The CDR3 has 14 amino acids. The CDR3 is CASSLVANTGELFF. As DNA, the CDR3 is TGTGCCAGCTCCCTAGTCGCGAACACCGGGGAGCTGTTTTTT.

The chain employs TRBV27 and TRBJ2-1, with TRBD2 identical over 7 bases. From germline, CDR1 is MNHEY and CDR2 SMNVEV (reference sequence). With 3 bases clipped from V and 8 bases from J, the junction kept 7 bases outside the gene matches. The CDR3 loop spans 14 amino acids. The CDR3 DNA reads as TGTGCCAGCAGTTTCTCTCAGGGAGGGTATGAGCAGTTCTTC. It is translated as CASSFSQGGYEQFF.

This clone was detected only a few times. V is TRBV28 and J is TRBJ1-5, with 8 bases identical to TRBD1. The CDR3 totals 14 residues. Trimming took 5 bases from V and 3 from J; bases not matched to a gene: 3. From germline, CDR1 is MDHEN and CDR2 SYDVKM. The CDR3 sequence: CASSPGQDNQPQHF. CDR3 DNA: TGTGCCAGCAGTCCGGGACAGGACAATCAGCCCCAGCATTTT.

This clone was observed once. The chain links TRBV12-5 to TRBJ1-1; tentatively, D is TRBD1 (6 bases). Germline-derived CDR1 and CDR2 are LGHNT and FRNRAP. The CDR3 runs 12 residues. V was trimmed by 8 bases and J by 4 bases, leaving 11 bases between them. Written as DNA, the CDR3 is TGTGCTAGTAGGGAGGGGGGCACTGAAGCTTTCTTT. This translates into CASREGGTEAFF.

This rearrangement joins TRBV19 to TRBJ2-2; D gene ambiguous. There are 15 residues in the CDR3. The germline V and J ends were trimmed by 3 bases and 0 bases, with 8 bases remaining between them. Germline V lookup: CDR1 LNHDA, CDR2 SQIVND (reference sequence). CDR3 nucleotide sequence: TGTGCCAGTAGTATCGGTCGCCCGAACACCGGGGAGCTGTTTTTT. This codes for CASSIGRPNTGELFF.

Here the CDR3 reads CASFPRGQGSYNEQFF. The CDR3 DNA follows: TGTGCCAGTTTCCCACGGGGACAGGGATCCTACAATGAGCAGTTCTTC. The chain uses TRBV19 and TRBJ2-1, with 9 bases lining up with TRBD1. Germline V CDR1 and CDR2: LNHDA, SQIVND (reference sequence). This CDR3 comprises 16 residues. Trimming cost V 8 bases and J 1 base; bases outside gene matches: 9.

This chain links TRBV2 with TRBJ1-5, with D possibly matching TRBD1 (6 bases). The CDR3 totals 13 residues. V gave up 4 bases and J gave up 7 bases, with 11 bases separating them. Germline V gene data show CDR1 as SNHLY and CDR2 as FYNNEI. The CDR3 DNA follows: TGTGCCAGCAGTGGACAGGTAACCCAGCCCCAGCATTTT. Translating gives CASSGQVTQPQHF. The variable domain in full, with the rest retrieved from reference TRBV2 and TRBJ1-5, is EPEVTQTPSHQVTQMGQEVILRCVPISNHLYFYWYRQILGQKVEFLVSFYNNEISEKSEIFDDQFSVERPDGSNFTLKIRSTKLEDSAMYFCASSGQVTQPQHFGDGTRLSIL.

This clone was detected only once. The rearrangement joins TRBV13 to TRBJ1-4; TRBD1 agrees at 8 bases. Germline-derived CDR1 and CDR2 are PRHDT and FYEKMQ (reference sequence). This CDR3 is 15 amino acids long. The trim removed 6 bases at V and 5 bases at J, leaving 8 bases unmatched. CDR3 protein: CASSSPGTGNEKLFF. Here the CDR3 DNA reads TGTGCCAGCAGTTCCCCCGGGACAGGCAATGAAAAACTGTTTTTT.

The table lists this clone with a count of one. The CDR3 sequence is CASSVAGQGSGYTF. DNA of the CDR3: TGTGCCAGCAGCGTAGCGGGACAGGGATCAGGCTACACCTTC. The chain combines TRBV9 with TRBJ1-2; 9 nucleotides agree with TRBD1. CDR3 size: 14 residues. J lost 8 bases, V lost 0 bases, and 5 bases had no gene match. The V gene's germline CDR1 is SGDLS and CDR2 YYNGEE.

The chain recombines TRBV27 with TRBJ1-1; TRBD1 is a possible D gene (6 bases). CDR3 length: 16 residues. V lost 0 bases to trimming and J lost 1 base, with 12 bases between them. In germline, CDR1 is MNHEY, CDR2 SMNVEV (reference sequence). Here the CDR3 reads CASSLSVDRRNTEAFF. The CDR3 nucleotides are TGTGCCAGCAGTTTATCGGTCGACAGGCGGAACACTGAAGCTTTCTTT.

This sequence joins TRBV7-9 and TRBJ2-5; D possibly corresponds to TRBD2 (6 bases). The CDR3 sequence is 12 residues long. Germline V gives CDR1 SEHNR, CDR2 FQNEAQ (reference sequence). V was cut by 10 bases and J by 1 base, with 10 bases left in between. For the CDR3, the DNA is TGTGCCACCGTAGCGGTCCAAGAGACCCAGTACTTC. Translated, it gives CATVAVQETQYF.

CDR3 sequence: CASTRGSVWREETQYF. CDR3 nucleotides: TGTGCCAGCACCCGAGGGTCCGTTTGGCGGGAAGAGACCCAGTACTTC. The rearrangement links TRBV2 to TRBJ2-5; D is possibly TRBD2 (5 bases). Germline V gene sequence: CDR1 SNHLY, CDR2 FYNNEI. This CDR3 is 16 amino acids long. V shed 7 bases and J shed 3 bases, with 21 bases lying between them.

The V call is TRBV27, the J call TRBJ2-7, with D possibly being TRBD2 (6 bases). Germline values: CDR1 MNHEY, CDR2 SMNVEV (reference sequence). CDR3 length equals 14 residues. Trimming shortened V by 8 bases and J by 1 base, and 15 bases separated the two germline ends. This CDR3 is CASALPGDSYEQYF. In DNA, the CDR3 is TGTGCCAGCGCGCTCCCGGGGGATTCCTACGAGCAGTACTTC.

In DNA form, the CDR3 reads TGTGCCACCCGGGACAGGGAGCGGGTTGGGGCCAACGTCCTGACTTTC. Its protein is CATRDRERVGANVLTF. The rearrangement joins TRBV5-4 to TRBJ2-6; TRBD1 matches 9 bases. Germline V gene data show CDR1 as SGHNT and CDR2 as YYREEE (reference sequence). The trim removed 9 bases at V and 3 bases at J, leaving 10 bases unmatched. The CDR3 is 16 residues long.

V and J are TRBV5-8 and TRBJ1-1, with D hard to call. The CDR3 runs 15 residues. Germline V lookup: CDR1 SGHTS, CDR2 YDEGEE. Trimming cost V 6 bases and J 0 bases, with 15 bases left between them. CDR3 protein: CASTHTLTMNTEAFF. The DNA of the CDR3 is TGTGCCAGCACCCACACCCTTACTATGAACACTGAAGCTTTCTTT.